These 22 T cell receptor beta chains share one sample of origin, sequenced in a study of CXCR3-negative and CXCR3-positive naive CD8 T cells. Through 5' RACE with UMI labels, the TRB cDNA libraries were prepared. For each CDR3 protein, TCRdb gives one entry from its re-call of the 5' RACE reads, without DNA. This sample's table has 65,000 to 95,000 distinct CDR3 sequences. The sample taken for sequencing was naive CXCR3- CD8+ T cells from blood. Regarding subset: CD45RO-CCR7+CD27+CD95- naive CD8+ T cells lacking CXCR3 (TNR3-). Receptors originate from a human donor in good health. Some clones in this sample may be carry-over from other donors' samples.

This sequence joins TRBV5-1 and TRBJ1-1; TCRdb reports TRBD1, a call that lacks DNA to check it against. The length of the CDR3 is 14 residues. Germline CDR1 is SGHRS and CDR2 is YFSETQ. CDR3 sequence: CASSPQDRGQGAFF.

The chain employs TRBV20-1 and TRBJ2-1; TCRdb selects TRBD2, and the lack of DNA leaves this call unchecked. The CDR3 extends over 15 amino acids. CDR1 is DFQATT and CDR2 is SNEGSKA in the germline V gene (reference sequence). CDR3 sequence reads: CSARDYPSGSNEQFF.

The chain joins TRBV6-2 or TRBV6-3 to TRBJ2-3; without DNA, the TCRdb call of TRBD2 cannot be checked. This CDR3 spans 14 amino acids. Per the germline V gene, CDR1 is MNHEY and CDR2 is SVGEGT. The CDR3 is CASSSALDPDTQYF.

The J gene is TRBJ1-1, the V gene TRBV4-1; TCRdb reports TRBD1, a call that lacks DNA to check it against. Looked up from germline, CDR1 is MGHRA and CDR2 is YSYEKL. The CDR3 spans 16 residues. CDR3 sequence: CASSQDEGAVGTEAFF.

This sequence joins TRBV7-8 and TRBJ2-1; the D gene TCRdb calls, TRBD2, cannot be checked with no DNA. CDR1 and CDR2 (germline): SGHVS, FQNEAQ. This CDR3 spans 18 amino acids. CDR3 residues: CASSLKTGLGKEWDEQFF.

The V and J genes are TRBV7-3 and TRBJ2-1; TCRdb outputs TRBD1, but without DNA this stays unchecked. Germline lookup yields CDR1 SGHTA and CDR2 FQGTGA. The CDR3 length is 16 residues. CDR3 sequence reads: CASSPIGTGVRNEQFF.

The V call is TRBV2, the J call TRBJ1-1. The CDR3 is made up of 13 amino acids. The germline gives CDR1 SNHLY, CDR2 FYNNEI. CDR3 protein: CASSGGGHTEAFF. The variable domain in full, completed from reference TRBV2 and TRBJ1-1, reads EPEVTQTPSHQVTQMGQEVILRCVPISNHLYFYWYRQILGQKVEFLVSFYNNEISEKSEIFDDQFSVERPDGSNFTLKIRSTKLEDSAMYFCASSGGGHTEAFFGQGTRLTVV.

The chain links TRBV5-4 to TRBJ1-1; TCRdb calls TRBD1, which cannot be checked without DNA. CDR3 size: 13 residues. Germline lookup yields CDR1 SGHNT and CDR2 YYREEE (reference sequence). The CDR3 loop reads CASSKQGGPEAFF. Combining the CDR3 with reference TRBV5-4 and TRBJ1-1 gives the whole variable domain ETGVTQSPTHLIKTRGQQVTLRCSSQSGHNTVSWYQQALGQGPQFIFQYYREEENGRGNFPPRFSGLQFPNYSSELNVNALELDDSALYLCASSKQGGPEAFFGQGTRLTVV.

The chain employs TRBV7-8 and TRBJ2-7; TCRdb names TRBD1, which stays unverified in the absence of DNA. There are 15 residues in the CDR3. From germline, CDR1 is SGHVS and CDR2 FQNEAQ. CDR3 sequence reads: CASSLLARGEREQYF.

V usage is TRBV12-3 or TRBV12-4 and J usage is TRBJ2-7; TCRdb's assignment of TRBD2 cannot be checked, as there is no DNA. The CDR3 covers 12 residues. CDR3 protein: CASSLVGPEQYF.

The rearrangement links TRBV20-1 to TRBJ2-7; the TRBD2 assignment by TCRdb is unverifiable without DNA. Germline CDR1 DFQATT, CDR2 SNEGSKA (reference sequence). CDR3 length: 15 residues. CDR3 residues: CSARDEGVRAYEQYF.

The chain has TRBV19 and TRBJ2-1. The length of the CDR3 is 15 residues. Germline lookup yields CDR1 LNHDA and CDR2 SQIVND (reference sequence). The CDR3 reads CASSSWAGSYNEQFF. The full variable domain, rest sourced from reference TRBV19 and TRBJ2-1, is DGGITQSPKYLFRKEGQNVTLSCEQNLNHDAMYWYRQDPGQGLRLIYYSQIVNDFQKGDIAEGYSVSREKKESFPLTVTSAQKNPTAFYLCASSSWAGSYNEQFFGPGTRLTVL.

The chain combines TRBV29-1 with TRBJ2-7; TCRdb calls TRBD1, which cannot be checked without DNA. The CDR3 sequence is 13 residues long. Germline assignment: CDR1 SQVTM and CDR2 ANQGSEA. The CDR3 is CSVVTGLSYEQYF.

The chain employs TRBV6-4 and TRBJ2-1; there is no DNA to check the TCRdb D call of TRBD1. The CDR3 has 15 residues. CDR1 and CDR2 from the germline V gene are MRHNA and SNTAGT. The CDR3 region is CASSDSTGGYNEQFF.

V and J are TRBV29-1 and TRBJ2-4; no DNA is available, so the TRBD2 call from TCRdb remains unchecked. CDR3 length: 13 residues. Germline CDR1 and CDR2: SQVTM and ANQGSEA. CDR3 amino acids: CSVVRGDIDIQYF.

The V gene is TRBV29-1, the J gene TRBJ2-1; without DNA, the TCRdb call of TRBD1 cannot be checked. CDR1 is SQVTM and CDR2 is ANQGSEA in the germline V gene. CDR3 length equals 13 residues. The CDR3 sequence is CSVEDRGYNEQFF.

The chain combines TRBV13 with TRBJ2-2; TCRdb names TRBD1, which stays unverified in the absence of DNA. Germline CDR1 reads PRHDT; CDR2 reads FYEKMQ (reference sequence). The CDR3 extends over 14 amino acids. The CDR3 reads CASSPMTGPGELFF.

The rearrangement uses TRBV20-1 and TRBJ1-1; the D call of TRBD1 rests on TCRdb alone, since no DNA is present to check it. Germline values: CDR1 DFQATT, CDR2 SNEGSKA (reference sequence). The CDR3 contains 14 residues. This chain's CDR3 is CSARDLRGITEAFF.

The genes are TRBV20-1 and TRBJ2-7; TCRdb's assignment of TRBD1 cannot be checked, as there is no DNA. The CDR3 consists of 12 residues. Germline values: CDR1 DFQATT, CDR2 SNEGSKA (reference sequence). The CDR3 region is CSARLDRGEQYF.

The rearrangement uses TRBV20-1 and TRBJ2-7; the D call from TCRdb, TRBD1, cannot be confirmed without DNA. CDR1 and CDR2 from the germline V gene are DFQATT and SNEGSKA (reference sequence). CDR3 length: 11 residues. The CDR3 region is CSAPRGLEQYF.

The rearrangement uses TRBV5-1 and TRBJ1-1; TCRdb indicates TRBD1, and absent DNA this call remains unverified. Germline V CDR1 and CDR2: SGHRS, YFSETQ. The CDR3 length is 14 residues. The CDR3 reads CASSSGQGNTEAFF.

CDR3 region: CSVEEPSSYNEQFF. The V call is TRBV29-1, the J call TRBJ2-1. The CDR3 contains 14 residues. Germline V gene data show CDR1 as SQVTM and CDR2 as ANQGSEA.